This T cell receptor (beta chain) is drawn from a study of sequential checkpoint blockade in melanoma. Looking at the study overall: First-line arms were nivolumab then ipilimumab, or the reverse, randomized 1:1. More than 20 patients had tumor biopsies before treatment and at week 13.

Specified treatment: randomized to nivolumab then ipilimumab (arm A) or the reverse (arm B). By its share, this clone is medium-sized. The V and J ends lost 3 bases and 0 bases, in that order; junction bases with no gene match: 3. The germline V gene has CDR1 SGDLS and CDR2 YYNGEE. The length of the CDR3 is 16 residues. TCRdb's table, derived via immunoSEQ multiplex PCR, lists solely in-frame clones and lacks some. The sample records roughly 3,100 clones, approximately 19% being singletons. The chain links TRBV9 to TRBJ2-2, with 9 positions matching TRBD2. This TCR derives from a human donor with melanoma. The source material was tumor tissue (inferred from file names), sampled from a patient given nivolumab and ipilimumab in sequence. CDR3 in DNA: TGTGCCAGCAGCGAGCGGGGGGACGCGAACACCGGGGAGCTGTTTTTT. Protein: CASSERGDANTGELFF.